The TCR beta chain described here comes from a study of blood T cell repertoires in COVID-19. Study details: The United States, Italy and Spain were the sources of the acute and convalescent COVID-19 samples. In each case, the material was cDNA or gDNA derived from T cells, B-cell-depleted T cells, or PBMCs.

Trimming took 5 bases from V and 8 from J, leaving 20 bases between them. CDR1 and CDR2 from the germline V gene are MDHEN and SYDVKM. The length of the CDR3 is 15 residues. Under the authors' procedure: From reference gene primer amplification, estimates of nucleated cell counts were derived. Sequencing was performed with immunoSEQ multiplex PCR; in TCRdb, only in-frame clones are kept and a portion is missing. The V and J calls and the clone size are those of that table, but D and trimming were determined from the DNA. The sample has nearly 95,000 clones; just under 80% are singletons. This chain connects TRBV28 to TRBJ2-3, with D possibly being TRBD2 (5 bases). The sequence was obtained from a human donor in a cohort sampled during active COVID-19. The sequenced sample consisted of peripheral blood. The CDR3 coding sequence is TGTGCCAGCAGTCCGTCCGGAGGTAGTGGGAGTACGCAGTATTTT. Encoded protein: CASSPSGGSGSTQYF.